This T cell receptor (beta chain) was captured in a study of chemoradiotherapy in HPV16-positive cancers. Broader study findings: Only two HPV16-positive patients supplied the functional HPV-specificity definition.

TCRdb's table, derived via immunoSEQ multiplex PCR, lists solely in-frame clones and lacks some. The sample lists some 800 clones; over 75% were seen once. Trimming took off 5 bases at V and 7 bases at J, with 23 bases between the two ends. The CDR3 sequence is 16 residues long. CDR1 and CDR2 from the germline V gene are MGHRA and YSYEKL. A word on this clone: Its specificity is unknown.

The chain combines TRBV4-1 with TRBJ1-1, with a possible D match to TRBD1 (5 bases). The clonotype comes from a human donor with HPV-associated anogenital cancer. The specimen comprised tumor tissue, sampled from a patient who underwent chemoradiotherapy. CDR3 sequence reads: CASSLTMGERGREAFF. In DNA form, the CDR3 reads TGCGCCAGCAGCTTGACTATGGGGGAACGGGGACGTGAAGCTTTCTTT.